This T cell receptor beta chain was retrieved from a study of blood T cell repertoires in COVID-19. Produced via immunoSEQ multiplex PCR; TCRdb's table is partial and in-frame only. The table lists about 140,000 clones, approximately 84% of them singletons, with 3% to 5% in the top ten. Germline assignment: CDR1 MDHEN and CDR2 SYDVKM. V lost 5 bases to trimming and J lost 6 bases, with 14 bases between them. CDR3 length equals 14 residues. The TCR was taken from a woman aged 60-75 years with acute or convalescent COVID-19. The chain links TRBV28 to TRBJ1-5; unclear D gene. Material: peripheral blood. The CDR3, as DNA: TGTGCCAGCAGTAACTCAGGTAGTAGTCAGCCCCAGCATTTT. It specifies CASSNSGSSQPQHF. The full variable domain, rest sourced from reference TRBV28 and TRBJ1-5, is DVKVTQSSRYLVKRTGEKVFLECVQDMDHENMFWYRQDPGLGLRLIYFSYDVKMKEKGDIPEGYSVSREKKERFSLILESASTNQTSMYLCASSNSGSSQPQHFGDGTRLSIL.